Listed here are 23 T cell receptor beta chains from one sample, sequenced in a study of T cell repertoires in cytomegalovirus infection (dated by TCRdb to the late 2010s). No antigens are known for them. The label giving this sample's treatment or condition can be read as: in vitro stimulation with specific CMV peptide epitopes to enrich CMV-specific T cells. Sequenced using an Illumina HiSeq 1500. TCRdb's own reprocessing of the public reads used fastp at Q25 and MiXCR and kept productive beta chains. Rows are unified per CDR3 protein, each entry keeping the most common DNA and genes. Present in this sample are 750,000 to 950,000 distinct CDR3 sequences, about 29% of which were seen just once. The ten largest clones capture around 13% of the sample. This material consisted of cultured CD8+ T cells from PBMCs, taken from culture after CMV antigen stimulation. The receptors stem from a human donor in good health (CMV status not recorded). Some clones in this sample may be carry-over from other donors' samples.

This chain uses TRBV7-6 with TRBJ2-1, with TRBD2 as a possible D gene (6 bases). Per germline, CDR1 SGHVS and CDR2 FNYEAQ. With 2 bases removed from V and 7 bases from J, the gap between germline ends came to 15 bases. This CDR3 is built from 15 residues. CDR3 sequence (DNA): TGTGCCAGCAGCTTAATGGGGGGATTGTGGAATGAGCAGTTCTTC. Its translation is CASSLMGGLWNEQFF.

The table lists this clonotype with a few counts. This chain joins TRBV7-9 and TRBJ2-7, with a tentative D call TRBD2 (6 bases). The germline CDR1 and CDR2 sequences are SEHNR and FQNEAQ (reference sequence). The ends were cut back, 7 bases at V and 7 bases at J, with 20 bases in the middle. CDR3 length: 14 amino acids. The CDR3 is CASIQSGPRGEQYF. The DNA for the CDR3 is TGTGCCAGCATCCAAAGCGGTCCGCGGGGAGAGCAGTACTTC. The entire variable domain, with the rest obtained from reference TRBV7-9 and TRBJ2-7, is as follows: DTGVSQNPRHKITKRGQNVTFRCDPISEHNRLYWYRQTLGQGPEFLTYFQNEAQLEKSRLLSDRFSAERPKGSFSTLEIQRTEQGDSAMYLCASIQSGPRGEQYFGPGTRLTVT.

The CDR3 sequence is CASSYQIVENTEAFF. CDR3 sequence (DNA): TGTGCCAGCAGTTACCAGATAGTTGAGAACACTGAAGCTTTCTTT. The genes are TRBV6-2 or TRBV6-3 and TRBJ1-1; D is uncertain. Looked up from germline, CDR1 is MNHEY and CDR2 is SVGEGT. Trimming pared 2 bases from V and 1 base from J, leaving 11 bases between. The CDR3 contains 15 residues.

This chain uses TRBV5-4 with TRBJ2-3; 12 bases match TRBD2. Trimming at V came to 3 bases and at J to 0 bases, leaving 8 bases not matched to a gene. Germline CDR1 is SGHNT and CDR2 is YYREEE (reference sequence). This CDR3 region has 18 residues. CDR3 amino acids: CASSYGLAGSASTDTQYF. The DNA of the CDR3 is TGTGCCAGCAGCTACGGACTAGCGGGGTCGGCTAGCACAGATACGCAGTATTTT.

V is TRBV6-6 and J is TRBJ2-5; perhaps TRBD2 as D (5 bases). Germline V gene data show CDR1 as MNHNY and CDR2 as SVGAGI (reference sequence). The CDR3 length is 13 residues. V was cut by 0 bases and J by 9 bases, with 11 bases left in between. The CDR3 DNA is TGTGCCAGCAGTTACTCTGAGAGGGCGGCCCAGTACTTC. Protein: CASSYSERAAQYF.

The chain recombines TRBV27 with TRBJ2-5; 12 bases fit TRBD2. V was pared by 8 bases and J by 2 bases, with 6 bases of the junction left unmatched. Germline assignment: CDR1 MNHEY and CDR2 SMNVEV (reference sequence). CDR3 length: 15 amino acids. CDR3 bases: TGTGCCAGCGGCAGACTAGCGGGGGTACAAGAGACCCAGTACTTC. It translates to CASGRLAGVQETQYF.

This clonotype turned up a few times. The V call is TRBV11-3, the J call TRBJ2-1, with 11 bases aligning to TRBD1. The germline V gene encodes CDR1 SGHNT and CDR2 YENEEA. The V segment lost 5 bases and the J segment 6 bases; nucleotides outside the gene matches: 6. This CDR3 has 15 residues. The DNA for the CDR3 is TGTGCCAGCAGCACCCGGGACAGGGGGGGCAATGAGCAGTTCTTC. Protein: CASSTRDRGGNEQFF. Combining the CDR3 with reference TRBV11-3 and TRBJ2-1 gives the whole variable domain EAGVVQSPRYKIIEKKQPVAFWCNPISGHNTLYWYLQNLGQGPELLIRYENEEAVDDSQLPKDRFSAERLKGVDSTLKIQPAELGDSAVYLCASSTRDRGGNEQFFGPGTRLTVL.

The table lists this clonotype with a few counts. CDR3 sequence reads: CAISDPDRDSNQPQHF. In DNA form, the CDR3 reads TGTGCCATCAGTGACCCCGACAGGGATAGCAATCAGCCCCAGCATTTT. The gene calls are TRBV10-3 and TRBJ1-5; 7 nucleotides agree with TRBD1. CDR1 is ENHRY, CDR2 SYGVKD, per germline. Germline trimming cut 3 bases from V and 0 bases from J; bases unmatched to any gene: 5. The CDR3 consists of 16 residues.

This clonotype has more than one count but fewer than ten. The chain employs TRBV28 and TRBJ2-5; D is unclear. The CDR3 spans 14 residues. The V and J ends lost 5 bases and 5 bases respectively, with 15 bases between them. The germline V gene encodes CDR1 MDHEN and CDR2 SYDVKM. The CDR3 coding sequence is TGTGCCAGCAGTCCCCCCACTGTAGGGGAGACCCAGTACTTC. Its translation is CASSPPTVGETQYF. The whole variable domain, remainder taken from reference TRBV28 and TRBJ2-5, is DVKVTQSSRYLVKRTGEKVFLECVQDMDHENMFWYRQDPGLGLRLIYFSYDVKMKEKGDIPEGYSVSREKKERFSLILESASTNQTSMYLCASSPPTVGETQYFGPGTRLLVL.

This clonotype was counted only a few times. This chain joins TRBV6-1 and TRBJ2-2; the D is unclear. Germline CDR1 MNHNS, CDR2 SASEGT. This CDR3 is built from 15 residues. Trimming stripped 6 bases from V and 2 bases from J, with 13 bases between. CDR3 in DNA: TGTGCCAGCAGCACCATAGACGGAAACACCGGGGAGCTGTTTTTT. Encoded protein: CASSTIDGNTGELFF.

This clonotype was seen only a few times. The chain combines TRBV10-3 with TRBJ1-2; 10 nucleotides line up with TRBD1. In germline, CDR1 is ENHRY, CDR2 SYGVKD. V trimming: 0 bases; J trimming: 4 bases; junction bases outside the gene matches: 11. The CDR3 spans 18 residues. CDR3 region: CAISESRQGARRFYGYTF. CDR3 nucleotides: TGTGCCATCAGTGAGTCGAGACAGGGGGCTCGACGATTCTATGGCTACACCTTC.

This clonotype has at least ten counts. This chain links TRBV19 with TRBJ1-1; the D is unclear. Germline V lookup: CDR1 LNHDA, CDR2 SQIVND (reference sequence). This CDR3 spans 14 amino acids. Trimming stripped 7 bases from V and 0 bases from J, with 12 bases between. The CDR3 bases are TGTGCCAGTATCAATTTTGGCGTGAACACTGAAGCTTTCTTT. Protein: CASINFGVNTEAFF.

This clonotype occurred a few times. As DNA, the CDR3 is TGTGCCAGCAGTATTGTGGGCCGTAATGAGCAGTTCTTC. As protein: CASSIVGRNEQFF. J is TRBJ2-1 and V is TRBV27; D gene ambiguous. Trimming left V 5 bases short and J 7 bases short, with 12 bases between. This CDR3 spans 13 amino acids. CDR1 and CDR2 (germline): MNHEY, SMNVEV (reference sequence).

Turning to this clonotype: This may stem from a read error, because a much larger clone lies one nucleotide away. This chain uses TRBV7-8 with TRBJ2-1; the D gene could be TRBD1 or TRBD2 (6 bases each). CDR3 length: 15 amino acids. Germline V CDR1 and CDR2: SGHVS, FQNEAQ. DNA of the CDR3: TGTACCAGCAGTCTGATGGGGGGCAAGTACAATGAGCAGTTCTTC. Translation: CTSSLMGGKYNEQFF.

The table lists this clonotype with many counts. V and J are TRBV7-8 and TRBJ2-2, with D uncertain. V was pared by 5 bases and J by 1 base, with 20 bases between. The CDR3 is 18 residues long. Germline V gene lookup returns CDR1 SGHVS and CDR2 FQNEAQ. CDR3 amino acids: CASSLPKPPAENTGELFF. For the CDR3, the DNA is TGTGCCAGCAGCCTCCCTAAACCCCCGGCCGAGAACACCGGGGAGCTGTTTTTT. Variable domain in full (rest from reference TRBV7-8 and TRBJ2-2): GAGVSQSPRYKVAKRGQDVALRCDPISGHVSLFWYQQALGQGPEFLTYFQNEAQLDKSGLPSDRFFAERPEGSVSTLKIQRTQQEDSAVYLCASSLPKPPAENTGELFFGEGSRLTVL.

Only a few counts were recorded for this clonotype. The genes are TRBV7-8 and TRBJ2-3, with 12 bases fitting TRBD2. J lost 2 bases, V lost 1 base, and 4 bases had no gene match. This CDR3 contains 17 residues. Germline lookup yields CDR1 SGHVS and CDR2 FQNEAQ. CDR3 nucleotides: TGTGCCAGCAGCTTAGTCCGACTAGCGGGAGCCACAGATACGCAGTATTTT. This encodes CASSLVRLAGATDTQYF.

This clonotype was detected only a few times. The rearrangement joins TRBV7-9 to TRBJ2-1; TRBD1 or TRBD2 may be the D gene (6 bases each). Per the germline V gene, CDR1 is SEHNR and CDR2 is FQNEAQ (reference sequence). V lost 9 bases and J lost 6, with 15 bases in between. There are 13 residues in the CDR3. DNA for the CDR3: TGTGCCAGTTGGGGGGCCAGCACCAATGAGCAGTTCTTC. It encodes CASWGASTNEQFF.

This clonotype was counted between two and nine times. CDR3 region: CASSPLRSTDTQYF. The CDR3 DNA reads as TGCGCCAGCAGCCCTCTTCGCAGCACAGATACGCAGTATTTT. The chain employs TRBV5-1 and TRBJ2-3; no firm D call. The CDR3 is made up of 14 amino acids. Germline V gene data show CDR1 as SGHRS and CDR2 as YFSETQ. The ends were cut back, 4 bases at V and 0 bases at J, with 9 bases in the middle.

J is TRBJ1-1 and V is TRBV7-8; D may be TRBD1 (6 bases). This CDR3 is 15 amino acids long. The V gene's germline CDR1 is SGHVS and CDR2 FQNEAQ. Trimming stripped 1 base from V and 5 bases from J, with 14 bases between. CDR3 sequence reads: CASSLEDSGLTEAFF. CDR3 bases: TGTGCCAGCAGCTTAGAGGACAGCGGCCTGACTGAAGCTTTCTTT.

The V and J genes are TRBV12-3 or TRBV12-4 and TRBJ2-2; tentatively, D is TRBD1 or TRBD2 (5 bases each). V dropped 4 bases and J dropped 5 bases, with 14 bases sitting between them. This CDR3 is built from 15 residues. CDR3 nucleotides: TGTGCCAGCAGTTGGGGGTCAGTGGGTACCGGGGAGCTGTTTTTT. The encoded protein is CASSWGSVGTGELFF.

The chain uses TRBV20-1 and TRBJ1-6; 9 bases line up with TRBD1. The CDR3 is 16 residues long. The trim removed 3 bases at V and 0 bases at J, leaving 3 bases unmatched. Germline CDR1 DFQATT, CDR2 SNEGSKA (reference sequence). CDR3 coding DNA: TGCAGTGCTAGGACAGGGGGAAGCTCCTATAATTCACCCCTCCACTTT. This encodes CSARTGGSSYNSPLHF.

This sequence joins TRBV7-9 and TRBJ1-1; D gene unclear. The CDR3 extends over 13 amino acids. Germline CDR1 reads SEHNR; CDR2 reads FQNEAQ (reference sequence). V lost 4 bases and J 6 bases, leaving 12 bases between the germline ends. The CDR3 DNA sequence: TGTGCCAGCAGCTGGCAGGCGGGAGCTGAAGCTTTCTTT. Its translation is CASSWQAGAEAFF.

The chain has TRBV6-1 and TRBJ1-1; D is perhaps TRBD1 (5 bases). Looked up from germline, CDR1 is MNHNS and CDR2 is SASEGT. The CDR3 spans 13 residues. Between the trimmed V and J ends, which lost 6 bases and 1 base, there was a span of 9 bases. The CDR3, as DNA: TGTGCCAGCAGGGCCGGACAGAACACTGAAGCTTTCTTT. As protein: CASRAGQNTEAFF.